A single sample gave rise to the 5 T cell receptor beta chains below, sequenced in a study of cytomegalovirus exposure and HLA in healthy donors. The study ran its PCR with 60 Vbeta and 13 Jbeta primers. Some clones are missing from TCRdb's copy, which holds only in-frame ones; the method was immunoSEQ multiplex PCR. The repertoire holds approximately 140,000 clones, with 81% as singletons. Sequencing was carried out using PBMCs. These receptors were collected from a man aged 18 to 35 in good health and CMV-seronegative.

This sequence joins TRBV13 and TRBJ1-2; D remains ambiguous. Germline assignment: CDR1 PRHDT and CDR2 FYEKMQ (reference sequence). Deletions cut 8 bases from V and 0 bases from J, with 22 bases between. The CDR3 length is 17 residues. Here the CDR3 reads CASSTTSGTSSNYGYTF. CDR3 bases: TGTGCCAGCTCGACTACGTCGGGCACCTCGTCTAACTATGGCTACACCTTC.

The chain links TRBV5-1 to TRBJ1-1, with D maybe TRBD1 (6 bases). CDR3 size: 15 residues. V was pared by 0 bases and J by 1 base, with 10 bases between. Germline V gene data show CDR1 as SGHRS and CDR2 as YFSETQ. The CDR3 nucleotides are TGCGCCAGCAGCTTGGACAGGGCCCCGAACACTGAAGCTTTCTTT. It yields the protein CASSLDRAPNTEAFF.

This chain uses TRBV4-3 with TRBJ1-5; 10 positions match TRBD1. Germline V lookup: CDR1 LGHNA, CDR2 YSLEER. V was clipped by 4 bases and J by 5 bases; unmatched bases: 2. The CDR3 totals 14 residues. CDR3 amino acids: CASSPGTGDQPQHF. CDR3 DNA: TGCGCCAGCAGCCCCGGGACAGGGGATCAGCCCCAGCATTTT.

This clone was seen only a few times. The rearrangement joins TRBV10-3 to TRBJ2-3, with TRBD1 identical over 7 bases. Trimming took 6 bases from V and 0 from J; bases not matched to a gene: 3. CDR1 and CDR2 from the germline V gene are ENHRY and SYGVKD. This CDR3 contains 14 residues. Here the CDR3 DNA reads TGTGCCATCAGAACAGGGGCGAGCACAGATACGCAGTATTTT. Amino acid sequence: CAIRTGASTDTQYF.

V and J are TRBV6-6 and TRBJ2-2; D ambiguous. CDR1 MNHNY and CDR2 SVGAGI come from the germline V gene (reference sequence). The CDR3 totals 13 residues. With 8 bases removed from V and 6 bases from J, the gap between germline ends came to 13 bases. CDR3 sequence: CASQKVRAGELFF. CDR3 nucleotides: TGTGCCAGCCAAAAGGTTCGGGCCGGGGAGCTGTTTTTT.